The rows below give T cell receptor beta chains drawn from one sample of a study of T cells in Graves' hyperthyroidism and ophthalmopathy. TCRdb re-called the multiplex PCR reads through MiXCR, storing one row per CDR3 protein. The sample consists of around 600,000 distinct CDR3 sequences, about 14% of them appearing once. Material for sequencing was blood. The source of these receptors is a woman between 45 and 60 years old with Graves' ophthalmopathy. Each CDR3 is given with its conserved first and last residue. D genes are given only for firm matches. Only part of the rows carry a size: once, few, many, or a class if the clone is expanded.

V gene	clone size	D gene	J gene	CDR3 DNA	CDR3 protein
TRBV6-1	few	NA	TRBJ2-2	TGTGCCAGCAGTCCACAGGGTCCCCCTCCGAACACCGGGGAGCTGTTTTTT	CASSPQGPPPNTGELFF
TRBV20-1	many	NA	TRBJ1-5	TGCAGTGCTAGAGATCCCCTCAGGGGAATGGATCAGCCCCAGCATTTT	CSARDPLRGMDQPQHF
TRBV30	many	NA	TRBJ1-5	TGTGCCTGGAGTGGGGCAGGTCAGCCCCAGCATTTT	CAWSGAGQPQHF
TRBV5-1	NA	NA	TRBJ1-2	TGCGCCAGCAGCGGTCTGGGACCCGACCCCTCTAACTATGGCTACACCTTC	CASSGLGPDPSNYGYTF
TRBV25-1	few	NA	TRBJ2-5	TGTGCCAGCAGTGATCCCCGGGAGTCCCAGTACTTC	CASSDPRESQYF
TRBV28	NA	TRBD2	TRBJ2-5	TGTGCCAGCAGTACGGGACTAGCGTGCAGTTACCGAGAGACCCAGTACTTC	CASSTGLACSYRETQYF
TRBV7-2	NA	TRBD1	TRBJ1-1	TGTGCCAGCAGCCCGCCGGGACAGGGTTCGGGCACTGAAGCTTTCTTT	CASSPPGQGSGTEAFF
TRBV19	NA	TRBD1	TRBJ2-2	TGTGCCAGTAGTAACCCCGGGACAGGGGACACCGGGGAGCTGTTTTTT	CASSNPGTGDTGELFF
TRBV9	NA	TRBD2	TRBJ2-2	TGTGCCAGCAGCGTAACTAGCGGGAGGGCCGCTGGGGAGCTGTTTTTT	CASSVTSGRAAGELFF
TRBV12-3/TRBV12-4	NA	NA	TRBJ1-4	TGTGCCAGCAGTTTGGGGAGGGTAGAAAAACTGTTTTTT	CASSLGRVEKLFF
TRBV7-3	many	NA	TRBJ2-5	TGTGCCAGCAGCTTGGACAGACAAGAGACCCAGTACTTC	CASSLDRQETQYF
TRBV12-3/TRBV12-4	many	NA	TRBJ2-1	TGTGCCAGCAGTTGGCGGTGGGGGGCGGTTGAGCAGTTCTTC	CASSWRWGAVEQFF
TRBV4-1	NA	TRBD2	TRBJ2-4	TGCGCCAGCAGCCAAGCGGGAGGGGTAGCCAAAAACATTCAGTACTTC	CASSQAGGVAKNIQYF
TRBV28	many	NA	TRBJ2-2	TGTGCCAGCAGTTCCCCAGGAAACACCGGGGAGCTGTTTTTT	CASSSPGNTGELFF
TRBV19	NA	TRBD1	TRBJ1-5	TGTGCCAGTAGTATCCCCGGGCAGGGGGGTTATCAGCCCCAGCATTTT	CASSIPGQGGYQPQHF
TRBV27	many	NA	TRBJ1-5	TGTGCCAGCAGTCCCCCCGGACAGAGGAATCAGCCCCAGCATTTT	CASSPPGQRNQPQHF
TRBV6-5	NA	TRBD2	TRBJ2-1	TGTGCCAGCAGTAACGACAGGACTAGCGGGAGGGGCTACAATGAGCAGTTCTTC	CASSNDRTSGRGYNEQFF
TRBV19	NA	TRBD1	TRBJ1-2	TGTGCCAGCAAGACTCGGACAGGGGGCAACTATGGCTACACCTTC	CASKTRTGGNYGYTF
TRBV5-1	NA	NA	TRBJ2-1	TGCGCCAGCAGCCGCCGCCCGGGACACGGAGGGGGCAATGAGCAGTTCTTC	CASSRRPGHGGGNEQFF
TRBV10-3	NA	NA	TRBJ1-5	TGTGCCATCGCGGGGAGCCTCAATCAGCCCCAGCATTTT	CAIAGSLNQPQHF
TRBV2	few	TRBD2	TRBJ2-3	TGTGCCAGCAGTGAAATGGGACTAGCGGGAGTGGGGAGGGATACGCAGTATTTT	CASSEMGLAGVGRDTQYF
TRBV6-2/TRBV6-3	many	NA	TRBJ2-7	TGTGCCAGCAGTTACACTAGCTCCTACGAGCAGTACTTC	CASSYTSSYEQYF
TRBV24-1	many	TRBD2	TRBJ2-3	TGTGCCACCAGTTTAAGCGGGAGAAGCACAGATACGCAGTATTTT	CATSLSGRSTDTQYF
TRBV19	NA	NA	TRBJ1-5	TGTGCCAGTAGGGGGGGACCGATTTGGGGTCAGCCCCAGCATTTT	CASRGGPIWGQPQHF
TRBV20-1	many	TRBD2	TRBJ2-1	TGCAGTGCTAGAGATCCCGGGAGGGCGGGCGATGAGCAGTTCTTC	CSARDPGRAGDEQFF
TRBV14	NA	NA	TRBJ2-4	TGTGCCAGCAGCCAAAGGGCAGGGCTGAACATTCAGTACTTC	CASSQRAGLNIQYF
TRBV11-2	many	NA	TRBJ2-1	TGTGCCAGCAGCTTCGGAGGCGAGAGCTCCTACAATGAGCAGTTCTTC	CASSFGGESSYNEQFF
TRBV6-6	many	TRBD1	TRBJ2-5	TGTGCCAGCAGTTACCGGGACAGCAAGCAAGAGACCCAGTACTTC	CASSYRDSKQETQYF
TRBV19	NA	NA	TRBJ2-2	TGTGCCAGTAGTATAGGCGCGGGGGCGGGTTCGTCCGGGGAGCTGTTTTTT	CASSIGAGAGSSGELFF
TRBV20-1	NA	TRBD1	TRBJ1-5	TGCAGTGCTAGAGACCCCCGGACAGGGACAGGAAGCAATCAGCCCCAGCATTTT	CSARDPRTGTGSNQPQHF
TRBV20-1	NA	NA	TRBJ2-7	TGCAGTGCTAGAGATGGGGGAGTCGGGCCCCTTATCTACGGGCAGTACTTC	CSARDGGVGPLIYGQYF
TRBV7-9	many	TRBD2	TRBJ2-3	TGTGCCAGCAGCTTAACTAGCGGGAGTGATACGCAGTATTTT	CASSLTSGSDTQYF
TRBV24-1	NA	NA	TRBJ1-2	TGTGCCACCAGTGATTTTACCTATGGCTACACCTTC	CATSDFTYGYTF
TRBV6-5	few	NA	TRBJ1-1	TGTGCCAGCAGTTACGGGGGGGGAAGAACTGAAGCTTTCTTT	CASSYGGGRTEAFF
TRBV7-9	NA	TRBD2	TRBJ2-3	TGTGCCAGCAGCTTTGGGCTAGCGGGGAGCACAGATACGCAGTATTTT	CASSFGLAGSTDTQYF
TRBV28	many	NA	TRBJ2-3	TGTGCCACGAATAGCCCCGGTAGCGGAAGCACAGATACGCAGTATTTT	CATNSPGSGSTDTQYF
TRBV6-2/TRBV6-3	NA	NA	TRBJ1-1	TGTGCCAGCTCTGGGGTGCCTGAAGCTTTCTTT	CASSGVPEAFF
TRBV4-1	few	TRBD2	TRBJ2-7	TGCGCCAGCAGCCAAGATCAGGGACTAGCTGATTCCTACGAGCAGTACTTC	CASSQDQGLADSYEQYF
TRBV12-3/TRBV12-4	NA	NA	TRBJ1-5	TGTGCCAGCAAGCAGTGGGGGGGTACGTGGGATAGCAATCAGCCCCAGCATTTT	CASKQWGGTWDSNQPQHF
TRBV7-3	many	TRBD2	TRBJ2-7	TGTGCCAGCAGGTCCGTGGGGACTAGCGGGACCTACGAGCAGTACTTC	CASRSVGTSGTYEQYF
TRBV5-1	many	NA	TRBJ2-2	TGCGCCAGCAGCTTGGAGGCGGGACCCAACACCGGGGAGCTGTTTTTT	CASSLEAGPNTGELFF
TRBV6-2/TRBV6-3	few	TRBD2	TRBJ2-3	TGTGCCAGCAGTTACGCGGGAGGGGTCGAGAATACGCAGTATTTT	CASSYAGGVENTQYF
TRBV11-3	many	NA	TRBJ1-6	TGTGCCAGCAGCTTTGGGGGACCGTTCTTCATGGATTCACCCCTCCACTTT	CASSFGGPFFMDSPLHF
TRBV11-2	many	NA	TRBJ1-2	TGTGCCAGCAGCTTAGGAGGCCAGTACGGCTACACCTTC	CASSLGGQYGYTF
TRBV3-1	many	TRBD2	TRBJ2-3	TGTGCCAGCAGCCCGACTAGCGGGAGTGGGACAGATACGCAGTATTTT	CASSPTSGSGTDTQYF
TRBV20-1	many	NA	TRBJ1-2	TGCAGTGCTAGGGGCTATGGCTACACCTTC	CSARGYGYTF